A single sample is the source of the 24 T cell receptor beta chains below, sequenced in a study of CD8 T cells in Susac syndrome. Random hexamers served to reverse transcribe roughly 0.45 to 1 ug RNA. TCRdb re-called the immunoSEQ multiplex PCR reads through MiXCR, storing one row per CDR3 protein. The sample shows about 180,000 distinct CDR3 sequences, approximately 96% of them seen only once. Sequencing was carried out using CD4+ T cells from PBMCs. These receptors came from a human donor with multiple sclerosis.

This chain links TRBV29-1 with TRBJ1-1, with a possible D match to TRBD1 (6 bases). Trimming removed 4 bases at V and 1 base at J, with 16 bases between. The CDR3 is 15 amino acids. Looked up from germline, CDR1 is SQVTM and CDR2 is ANQGSEA. The CDR3: CSVAKGRGQNTEAFF. CDR3 DNA: TGCAGCGTTGCTAAGGGAAGGGGACAGAACACTGAAGCTTTCTTT.

V gene TRBV20-1 combines with J gene TRBJ2-1, with 8 nucleotides matching TRBD2. Germline trimming cut 6 bases from V and 6 bases from J; bases unmatched to any gene: 10. The CDR3 spans 14 residues. The germline gives CDR1 DFQATT, CDR2 SNEGSKA (reference sequence). The CDR3 sequence is CSASGGPRGNEQFF. CDR3 coding DNA: TGCAGTGCCTCGGGGGGGCCGAGGGGCAATGAGCAGTTCTTC.

V usage is TRBV7-2 and J usage is TRBJ2-7; no reliable D call. The V end was cut by 5 bases, the J end by 1 base, with 6 bases between. The CDR3 has 12 residues. Germline-derived CDR1 and CDR2 are SGHTA and FQGNSA. CDR3 protein: CASSHASYEQYF. The CDR3 DNA follows: TGTGCCAGCAGCCACGCTTCCTACGAGCAGTACTTC.

For this clonotype: The junction departs from germline at one end; a sequencing error may be responsible. The chain links TRBV28 to TRBJ2-1; TRBD1 matches at 9 bases. Germline assignment: CDR1 MDHEN and CDR2 SYDVKM. The CDR3 covers 13 residues. The CDR3 nucleotides read TGTGCCAGCAGTTTGAAGTGGGACAGGGTCAGGCGGTTC. Translated, it gives CASSLKWDRVRRF.

This chain uses TRBV7-3 with TRBJ1-1; D ambiguous. V dropped 4 bases and J dropped 2 bases, with 8 bases sitting between them. The CDR3 loop spans 13 amino acids. Looked up from germline, CDR1 is SGHTA and CDR2 is FQGTGA. This CDR3 is CASSSESNTEAFF. The CDR3 nucleotides read TGTGCCAGCAGCTCCGAGAGTAACACTGAAGCTTTCTTT.

The V and J genes are TRBV27 and TRBJ1-1; a possible D gene is TRBD1 (6 bases). The CDR3 is 14 residues long. Germline assignment: CDR1 MNHEY and CDR2 SMNVEV (reference sequence). The V end was cut by 2 bases, the J end by 1 base, with 8 bases between. CDR3 in DNA: TGTGCCAGCAGTTTAAAGGGGGGGAACACTGAAGCTTTCTTT. This sequence encodes CASSLKGGNTEAFF.

This clonotype came up once. The chain employs TRBV20-1 and TRBJ1-6; D possibly corresponds to TRBD1 (6 bases). The V gene's germline CDR1 is DFQATT and CDR2 SNEGSKA (reference sequence). Trimming removed 1 base at V and 10 bases at J, with 26 bases between. This CDR3 region has 18 residues. In nucleotides, the CDR3 is TGCAGTGCTAGAGTCAGTGGAGGACAGACCACGACGGGCTCACCCCTCCACTTT. It yields the protein CSARVSGGQTTTGSPLHF.

The chain carries TRBV5-4 and TRBJ2-1; TRBD2 might be the D (6 bases). The CDR3 loop spans 13 amino acids. Trimming pared 4 bases from V and 8 bases from J, leaving 13 bases between. Germline CDR1 reads SGHNT; CDR2 reads YYREEE (reference sequence). The CDR3 DNA follows: TGTGCCAGCAGCCACGGGGGATCGGATGAGCAGTTCTTC. It specifies CASSHGGSDEQFF. Full variable domain (remainder filled in from reference TRBV5-4 and TRBJ2-1): ETGVTQSPTHLIKTRGQQVTLRCSSQSGHNTVSWYQQALGQGPQFIFQYYREEENGRGNFPPRFSGLQFPNYSSELNVNALELDDSALYLCASSHGGSDEQFFGPGTRLTVL.

This chain uses TRBV6-6 with TRBJ2-7, with 7 bases aligning to TRBD1. V dropped 7 bases and J dropped 2; count of bases not matched to a gene: 8. Per the germline V gene, CDR1 is MNHNY and CDR2 is SVGAGI (reference sequence). The CDR3 has 14 residues. In DNA form, the CDR3 reads TGTGCCAGCACCCCCTCGACAGGGACCTACGAGCAGTACTTC. It encodes CASTPSTGTYEQYF.

In its sample, this clonotype was seen once. CDR3 region: CSARVTEGEKLFF. The CDR3 bases are TGCAGTGCTAGAGTGACAGAAGGGGAAAAACTGTTTTTT. This chain connects TRBV20-1 to TRBJ1-4, with D possibly matching TRBD1 (5 bases). The CDR3 runs to 13 residues. Germline-derived CDR1 and CDR2 are DFQATT and SNEGSKA (reference sequence). Trimming removed 1 base from V and 8 bases from J, with 11 bases in between.

The chain has TRBV6-6 and TRBJ1-5, with 8 bases lining up with TRBD1. CDR3 length equals 14 residues. Germline lookup yields CDR1 MNHNY and CDR2 SVGAGI (reference sequence). Germline trimming cut 10 bases from V and 4 bases from J; bases unmatched to any gene: 9. The CDR3 nucleotides read TGTGCCATCGAGGACAGGGCCCGGAATCAGCCCCAGCATTTT. This translates into CAIEDRARNQPQHF.

This sequence joins TRBV10-3 and TRBJ2-2, with unresolved D. Trimming removed 2 bases at V and 6 bases at J, with 19 bases between. Per germline, CDR1 ENHRY and CDR2 SYGVKD. The CDR3 is made up of 17 amino acids. CDR3 region: CAISEDLVSAQSGELFF. As DNA, the CDR3 is TGTGCCATCAGTGAGGACCTAGTCTCCGCTCAATCCGGGGAGCTGTTTTTT.

The chain joins TRBV18 to TRBJ2-7; D is ambiguous. Trimming took 0 bases from V and 5 from J, leaving 11 bases between them. The CDR3 spans 14 residues. The germline V gene has CDR1 KGHSH and CDR2 LQKENI. The CDR3, as DNA: TGTGCCAGCTCACCACCTTACCCAAGCCACGAGCAGTACTTC. It yields the protein CASSPPYPSHEQYF.

The V call is TRBV12-3 or TRBV12-4, the J call TRBJ1-5; no clear D gene. V lost 3 bases and J 0 bases, leaving 9 bases between the germline ends. There are 15 residues in the CDR3. CDR3 protein: CASSLGGSSNQPQHF. Written as DNA, the CDR3 is TGTGCCAGCAGTTTGGGAGGTAGTAGCAATCAGCCCCAGCATTTT.

The rearrangement joins TRBV30 to TRBJ1-2; a possible D gene is TRBD1 (5 bases). Germline V lookup: CDR1 GTSNPN, CDR2 SVGIG (reference sequence). V gave up 1 base and J gave up 8 bases, with 14 bases separating them. The CDR3 runs to 13 residues. In DNA form, the CDR3 reads TGTGCCTGGAGTGATTCCAGGGCGAGCGGCTACACCTTC. It yields the protein CAWSDSRASGYTF.

In its sample, this clonotype was seen a few times. This chain links TRBV29-1 with TRBJ1-1, with D hard to call. Looked up from germline, CDR1 is SQVTM and CDR2 is ANQGSEA. With 4 bases removed from V and 4 bases from J, the gap between germline ends came to 4 bases. This CDR3 has 10 amino acids. CDR3 residues: CSVVGTEAFF. In DNA form, the CDR3 reads TGCAGCGTTGTTGGCACTGAAGCTTTCTTT.

The chain uses TRBV19 and TRBJ1-5; 7 bases are a match to TRBD1. CDR1 and CDR2 from the germline V gene are LNHDA and SQIVND (reference sequence). Trimming cost V 6 bases and J 5 bases; bases outside gene matches: 7. CDR3 length: 14 residues. The CDR3 spells CASRDWDSYQPQHF. The CDR3 bases are TGTGCCAGTAGAGACTGGGACAGCTATCAGCCCCAGCATTTT. Variable domain in full (rest from reference TRBV19 and TRBJ1-5): DGGITQSPKYLFRKEGQNVTLSCEQNLNHDAMYWYRQDPGQGLRLIYYSQIVNDFQKGDIAEGYSVSREKKESFPLTVTSAQKNPTAFYLCASRDWDSYQPQHFGDGTRLSIL.

The genes are TRBV12-3 or TRBV12-4 and TRBJ1-1, with D possibly TRBD1 on 5 matching bases. The V gene lost 4 bases and the J gene lost 0 bases, with 12 bases spanning the gap. This CDR3 spans 15 amino acids. CDR3 region: CASSSQDIMNTEAFF. The CDR3 coding sequence is TGTGCCAGCAGTTCTCAGGACATCATGAACACTGAAGCTTTCTTT.

The chain recombines TRBV2 with TRBJ1-1; D gene unclear. The germline V gene encodes CDR1 SNHLY and CDR2 FYNNEI. The CDR3 is 13 residues long. Trimming shortened V by 3 bases and J by 3 bases, and 8 bases separated the two germline ends. The CDR3 bases are TGTGCCAGCAGTGATAATTCGGACACTGAAGCTTTCTTT. Residues: CASSDNSDTEAFF.

This clonotype was counted a single time. The chain is built from TRBV23-1 and TRBJ2-5, with 10 nucleotides matching TRBD1. TRBV23-1 qualifies as an ORF whose function is uncertain. The length of the CDR3 is 17 residues. V was pared by 4 bases and J by 1 base, with 9 bases of the junction left unmatched. CDR3 residues: CASSRPGQGIAQETQYF. The CDR3 DNA follows: TGCGCCAGCAGTCGGCCGGGACAGGGGATTGCCCAAGAGACCCAGTACTTC.

The chain links TRBV18 to TRBJ2-2; the D is unclear. V was trimmed by 3 bases and J by 1 base, leaving 9 bases between them. This CDR3 spans 15 amino acids. The germline V gene has CDR1 KGHSH and CDR2 LQKENI. This CDR3 is CASSPHMKNTGELFF. The CDR3, as DNA: TGTGCCAGCTCACCGCATATGAAGAACACCGGGGAGCTGTTTTTT.

This clonotype was seen only once. The chain joins TRBV12-3 or TRBV12-4 to TRBJ1-1, with 7 positions matching TRBD1. With V trimmed by 8 bases and J by 4 bases, 10 bases remained unmatched. The CDR3 spans 14 residues. CDR3 DNA: TGTGCCAGCCGGACAGGATTAATGATCACTGAAGCTTTCTTT. It codes for CASRTGLMITEAFF.

The gene calls are TRBV5-1 and TRBJ1-1; D might be TRBD1 (5 bases). V gave up 6 bases and J gave up 3 bases, with 18 bases separating them. In germline, CDR1 is SGHRS, CDR2 YFSETQ. CDR3 length equals 15 residues. CDR3 sequence: CASTSRATPHTEAFF. Written as DNA, the CDR3 is TGCGCCAGCACAAGCAGGGCCACCCCACACACTGAAGCTTTCTTT.

V and J are TRBV6-4 and TRBJ1-1; D is undetermined. Germline lookup yields CDR1 MRHNA and CDR2 SNTAGT. The CDR3 consists of 13 residues. Trimming stripped 3 bases from V and 4 bases from J, with 9 bases between. This chain's CDR3 is CASSEDEGTEAFF. Written as DNA, the CDR3 is TGTGCCAGCAGTGAAGATGAGGGCACTGAAGCTTTCTTT.